This TCR beta chain was recorded in a study of CXCR3-negative and CXCR3-positive naive CD8 T cells. As to this clonotype: Its antigen is as yet unknown.

The method, 5' RACE with UMI labels, was used to prepare the TRB cDNA libraries. TCRdb reprocessed the 5' RACE reads, keeping one entry per CDR3 protein, no DNA. This specimen shows about 62,000 distinct CDR3 sequences; the ten leading clones hold 3.5% to 5%. This CDR3 has 18 amino acids. The germline V gene encodes CDR1 SGHTA and CDR2 FQGNSA. General study results and limits: Similarly elevated diversity marked both naive subsets, with memory CD8+ cells showing far lower diversity.

This chain joins TRBV7-2 and TRBJ2-2; without DNA, the TCRdb call of TRBD1 cannot be checked. Sequenced sample: naive CXCR3- CD8+ T cells from blood. Regarding subset: CD45RO-CCR7+CD27+CD95- naive CD8+ T cells lacking CXCR3 (TNR3-). The receptor comes from a human donor in good health. Some clones in this sample may be carry-over from other donors' samples. CDR3 in amino acids: CASSLSGSLGGLTGELFF.